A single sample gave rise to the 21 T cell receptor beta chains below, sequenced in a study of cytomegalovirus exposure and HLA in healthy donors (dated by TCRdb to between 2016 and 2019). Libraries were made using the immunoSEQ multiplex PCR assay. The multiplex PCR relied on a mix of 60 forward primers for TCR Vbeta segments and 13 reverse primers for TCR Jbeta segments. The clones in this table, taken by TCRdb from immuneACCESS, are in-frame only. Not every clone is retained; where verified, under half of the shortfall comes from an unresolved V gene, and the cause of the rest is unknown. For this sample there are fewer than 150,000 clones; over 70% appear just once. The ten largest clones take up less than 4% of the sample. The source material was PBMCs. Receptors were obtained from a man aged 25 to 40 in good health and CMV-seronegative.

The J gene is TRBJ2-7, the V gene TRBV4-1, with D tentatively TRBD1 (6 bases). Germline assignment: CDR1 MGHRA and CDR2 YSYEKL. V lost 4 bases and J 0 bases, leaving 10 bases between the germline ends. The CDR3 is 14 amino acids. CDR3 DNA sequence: TGCGCCAGCAGCCCCGGACAGCTCTCCTACGAGCAGTACTTC. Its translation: CASSPGQLSYEQYF.

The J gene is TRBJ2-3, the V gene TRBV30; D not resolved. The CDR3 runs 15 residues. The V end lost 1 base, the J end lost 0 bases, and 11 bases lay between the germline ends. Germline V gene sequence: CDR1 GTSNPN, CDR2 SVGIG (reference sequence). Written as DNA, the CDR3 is TGTGCCTGGAGTGAGGTCGTACAGAGCACAGATACGCAGTATTTT. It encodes CAWSEVVQSTDTQYF.

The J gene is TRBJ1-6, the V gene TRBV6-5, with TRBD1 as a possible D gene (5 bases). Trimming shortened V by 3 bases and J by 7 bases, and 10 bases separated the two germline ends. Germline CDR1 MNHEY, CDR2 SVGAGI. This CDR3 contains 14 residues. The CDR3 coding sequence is TGTGCCAGCAGTTATCAGGGAGGAAATTCACCCCTCCACTTT. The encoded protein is CASSYQGGNSPLHF.

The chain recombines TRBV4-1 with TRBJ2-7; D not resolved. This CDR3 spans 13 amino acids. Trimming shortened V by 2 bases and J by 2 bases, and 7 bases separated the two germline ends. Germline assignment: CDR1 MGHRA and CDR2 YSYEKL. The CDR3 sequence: CASSQSHPYEQYF. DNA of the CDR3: TGCGCCAGCAGCCAATCCCATCCCTACGAGCAGTACTTC.

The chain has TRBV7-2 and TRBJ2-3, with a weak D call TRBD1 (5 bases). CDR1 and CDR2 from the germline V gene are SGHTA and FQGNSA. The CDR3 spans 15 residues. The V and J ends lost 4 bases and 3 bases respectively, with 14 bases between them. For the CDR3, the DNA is TGTGCCAGCAGCTCCGACAGAAAATCAACAGATACGCAGTATTTT. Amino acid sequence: CASSSDRKSTDTQYF. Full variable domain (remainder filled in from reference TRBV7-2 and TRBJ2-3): GAGVSQSPSNKVTEKGKDVELRCDPISGHTALYWYRQSLGQGLEFLIYFQGNSAPDKSGLPSDRFSAERTGGSVSTLTIQRTQQEDSAVYLCASSSDRKSTDTQYFGPGTRLTVL.

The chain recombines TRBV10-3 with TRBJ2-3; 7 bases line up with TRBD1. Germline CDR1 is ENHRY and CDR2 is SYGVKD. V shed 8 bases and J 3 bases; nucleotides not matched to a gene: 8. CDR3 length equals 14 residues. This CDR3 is CAIQLTGQTDTQYF. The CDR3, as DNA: TGTGCCATCCAACTTACGGGACAGACAGATACGCAGTATTTT.

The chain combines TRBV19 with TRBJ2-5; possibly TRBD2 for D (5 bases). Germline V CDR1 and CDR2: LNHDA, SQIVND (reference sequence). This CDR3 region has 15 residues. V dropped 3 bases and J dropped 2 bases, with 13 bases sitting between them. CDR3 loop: CASSIVPGTQETQYF. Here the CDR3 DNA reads TGTGCCAGTAGTATCGTTCCGGGAACACAAGAGACCCAGTACTTC.

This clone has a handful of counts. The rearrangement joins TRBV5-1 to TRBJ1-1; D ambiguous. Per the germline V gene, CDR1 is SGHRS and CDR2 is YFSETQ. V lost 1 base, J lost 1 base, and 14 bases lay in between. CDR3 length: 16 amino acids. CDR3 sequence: CASSLSSGKRNTEAFF. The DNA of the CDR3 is TGCGCCAGCAGCTTGTCCAGCGGAAAACGGAACACTGAAGCTTTCTTT.

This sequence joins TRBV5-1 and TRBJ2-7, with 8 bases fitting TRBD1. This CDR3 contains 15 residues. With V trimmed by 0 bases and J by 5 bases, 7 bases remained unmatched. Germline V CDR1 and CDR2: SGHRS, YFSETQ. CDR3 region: CASSLVGQVVDEQYF. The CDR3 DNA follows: TGCGCCAGCAGCTTGGTGGGACAGGTTGTGGACGAGCAGTACTTC.

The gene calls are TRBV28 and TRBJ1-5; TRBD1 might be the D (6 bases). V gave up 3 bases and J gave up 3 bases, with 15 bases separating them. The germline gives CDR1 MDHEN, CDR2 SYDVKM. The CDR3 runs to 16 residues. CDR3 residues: CASSFLSTGVNQPQHF. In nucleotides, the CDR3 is TGTGCCAGCAGTTTTCTGTCGACAGGCGTCAATCAGCCCCAGCATTTT.

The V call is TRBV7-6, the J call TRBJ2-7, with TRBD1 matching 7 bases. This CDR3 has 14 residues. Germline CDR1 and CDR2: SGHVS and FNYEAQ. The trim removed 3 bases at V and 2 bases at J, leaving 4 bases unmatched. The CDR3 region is CASSFDRAPYEQYF. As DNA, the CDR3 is TGTGCCAGCAGCTTCGACAGGGCCCCCTACGAGCAGTACTTC.

The CDR3 coding sequence is TGCGCCAGCAGCCAAATCTATGGGACTAGCGGGAGTCTGGGCAATTTCTTC. This translates into CASSQIYGTSGSLGNFF. V is TRBV4-1 and J is TRBJ2-1; 14 nucleotides align to TRBD2. Germline loops: CDR1 MGHRA, CDR2 YSYEKL. The J segment lost 16 bases and the V segment lost 2 bases, leaving 16 bases of the junction unmatched. The CDR3 has 17 amino acids.

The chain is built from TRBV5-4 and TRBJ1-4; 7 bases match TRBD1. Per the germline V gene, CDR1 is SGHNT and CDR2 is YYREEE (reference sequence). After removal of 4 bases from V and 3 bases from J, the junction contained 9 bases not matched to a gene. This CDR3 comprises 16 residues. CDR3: CASSRAIGGPNEKLFF. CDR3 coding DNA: TGTGCCAGCAGCCGAGCAATAGGGGGCCCTAATGAAAAACTGTTTTTT.

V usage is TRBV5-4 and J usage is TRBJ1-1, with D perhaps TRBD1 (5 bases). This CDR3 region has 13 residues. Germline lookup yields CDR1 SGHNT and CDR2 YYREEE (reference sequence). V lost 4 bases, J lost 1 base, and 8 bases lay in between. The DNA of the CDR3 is TGTGCCAGCAGCATCACAGGGAACACTGAAGCTTTCTTT. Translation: CASSITGNTEAFF.

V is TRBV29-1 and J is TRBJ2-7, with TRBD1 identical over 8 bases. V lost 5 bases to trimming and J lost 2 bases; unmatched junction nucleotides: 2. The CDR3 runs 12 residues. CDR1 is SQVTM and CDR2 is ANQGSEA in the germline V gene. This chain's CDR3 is CSVPGQAYEQYF. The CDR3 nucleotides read TGCAGCGTTCCGGGACAGGCCTACGAGCAGTACTTC.

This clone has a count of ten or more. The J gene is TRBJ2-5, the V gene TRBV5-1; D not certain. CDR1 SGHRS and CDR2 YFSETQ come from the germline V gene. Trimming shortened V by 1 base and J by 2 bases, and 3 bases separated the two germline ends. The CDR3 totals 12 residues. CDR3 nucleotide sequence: TGCGCCAGCAGCTTGCAACAAGAGACCCAGTACTTC. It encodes CASSLQQETQYF.

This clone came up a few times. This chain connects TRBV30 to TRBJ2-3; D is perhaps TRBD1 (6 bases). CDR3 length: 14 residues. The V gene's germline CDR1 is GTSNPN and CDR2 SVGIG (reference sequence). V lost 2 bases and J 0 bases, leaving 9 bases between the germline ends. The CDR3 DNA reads TGTGCCTGGAGTCCCGGACAGAGCACAGATACGCAGTATTTT. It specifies CAWSPGQSTDTQYF.

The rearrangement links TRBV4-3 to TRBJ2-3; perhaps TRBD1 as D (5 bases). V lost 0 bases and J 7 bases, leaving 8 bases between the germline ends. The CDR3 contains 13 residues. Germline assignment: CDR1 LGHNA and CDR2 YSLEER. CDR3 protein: CASSQDKGYTQYF. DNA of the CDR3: TGCGCCAGCAGCCAAGATAAGGGGTATACGCAGTATTTT.

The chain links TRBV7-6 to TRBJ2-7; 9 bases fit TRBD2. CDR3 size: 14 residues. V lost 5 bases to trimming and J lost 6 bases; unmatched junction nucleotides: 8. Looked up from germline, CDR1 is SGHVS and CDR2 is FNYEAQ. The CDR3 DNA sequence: TGTGCCAGCAGCCTTAGCGGGAGTTGGTCCGAGCAGTACTTC. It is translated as CASSLSGSWSEQYF.

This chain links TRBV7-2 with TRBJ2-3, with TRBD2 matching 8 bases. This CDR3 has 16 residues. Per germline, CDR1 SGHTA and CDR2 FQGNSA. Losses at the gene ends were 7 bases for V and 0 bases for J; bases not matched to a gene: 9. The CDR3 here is CASTPPRGGSTDTQYF. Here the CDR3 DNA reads TGTGCCAGCACCCCGCCACGGGGGGGAAGCACAGATACGCAGTATTTT.

The CDR3 DNA is TGTGCCAGCAGCCCTCGTCCCCAGCATTTT. Its protein is CASSPRPQHF. The rearrangement links TRBV28 to TRBJ1-5, with D unclear. CDR3 size: 10 residues. The V gene's germline CDR1 is MDHEN and CDR2 SYDVKM. Trimming took off 6 bases at V and 10 bases at J, with 7 bases between the two ends.